The 15 T cell receptor beta chains below all came from one sample that was sequenced in a study of blood T cell repertoires in COVID-19. Here immunoSEQ multiplex PCR was the method, and the copy in TCRdb shows in-frame clones only, minus some. The sample holds roughly 210,000 clones; around 87% are singletons and the top ten take 7% to 8.5%. Material: PBMCs or T cells enriched from blood (not recorded which). Every receptor here comes from a young man in a cohort exposed to, infected with or recovered from COVID-19 (not recorded which).

This rearrangement joins TRBV28 to TRBJ1-2; no definite D call. The CDR3 runs to 14 residues. The V gene's germline CDR1 is MDHEN and CDR2 SYDVKM. V lost 2 bases and J 6 bases, leaving 13 bases between the germline ends. CDR3 region: CASSLGQRRHGYTF. CDR3 nucleotide sequence: TGTGCCAGCAGTTTAGGGCAGAGGAGGCATGGCTACACCTTC.

The chain links TRBV5-6 to TRBJ2-7, with a tentative D call TRBD2 (6 bases). The length of the CDR3 is 15 residues. V was trimmed by 1 base and J by 5 bases, leaving 16 bases between them. The germline V gene has CDR1 SGHDT and CDR2 YYEEEE. The CDR3 nucleotides are TGTGCCAGCAGCTTGCCGGGACTTCTCAAACACGAGCAGTACTTC. It yields the protein CASSLPGLLKHEQYF.

The sample holds one count of this clone. This chain connects TRBV28 to TRBJ1-6; weak D call: TRBD1 (5 bases). This CDR3 has 15 residues. CDR1 is MDHEN and CDR2 is SYDVKM in the germline V gene. V was pared by 6 bases and J by 7 bases, with 16 bases between. The CDR3 sequence: CASSPPGGTNSPLHF. The CDR3 coding sequence is TGTGCCAGCAGCCCCCCGGGGGGTACCAATTCACCCCTCCACTTT.

The V call is TRBV5-4, the J call TRBJ1-1, with 9 bases that match TRBD1. Germline V gene lookup returns CDR1 SGHNT and CDR2 YYREEE (reference sequence). This CDR3 contains 15 residues. Unmatched junction bases numbered 3, after V lost 0 bases and J lost 3 bases. The CDR3 here is CASSLEGQGYTEAFF. The CDR3 nucleotides are TGTGCCAGCAGCTTGGAGGGACAGGGATACACTGAAGCTTTCTTT.

V gene TRBV11-3 combines with J gene TRBJ2-2; D perhaps matches TRBD1 (5 bases). The V end was cut by 1 base, the J end by 4 bases, with 10 bases between. CDR3 size: 15 residues. In germline, CDR1 is SGHNT, CDR2 YENEEA. The DNA for the CDR3 is TGTGCCAGCAGCTTAGGGGGCCAATTCACCGGGGAGCTGTTTTTT. This encodes CASSLGGQFTGELFF.

J is TRBJ2-7 and V is TRBV2, with 7 bases fitting TRBD1. With 1 base clipped from V and 3 bases from J, the junction kept 6 bases outside the gene matches. This CDR3 region has 15 residues. The germline gives CDR1 SNHLY, CDR2 FYNNEI. This chain's CDR3 is CASSEVRQGNYEQYF. The DNA for the CDR3 is TGTGCCAGCAGTGAAGTCCGACAGGGAAACTACGAGCAGTACTTC. The variable domain in full, with the rest retrieved from reference TRBV2 and TRBJ2-7, is EPEVTQTPSHQVTQMGQEVILRCVPISNHLYFYWYRQILGQKVEFLVSFYNNEISEKSEIFDDQFSVERPDGSNFTLKIRSTKLEDSAMYFCASSEVRQGNYEQYFGPGTRLTVT.

V is TRBV3-1 (or the pseudogene TRBV3-2) and J is TRBJ1-4; D might be TRBD1 (5 bases). Germline CDR1 and CDR2: LGHDT and YNNKEL (reference sequence). The CDR3 totals 15 residues. V lost 2 bases, J lost 7 bases, and 14 bases lay in between. The CDR3 bases are TGTGCCAGCAGCCAAAACAACCTGGGGGGTGAAAAACTGTTTTTT. This gives the protein CASSQNNLGGEKLFF.

The chain carries TRBV2 and TRBJ1-6; 7 bases align to TRBD1. The germline V gene has CDR1 SNHLY and CDR2 FYNNEI. V lost 6 bases and J lost 0; bases outside the gene matches: 2. There are 15 residues in the CDR3. CDR3 bases: TGTGCCAGCAGGAGGGACAGCTCCTATAATTCACCCCTCCACTTT. This translates into CASRRDSSYNSPLHF. The variable domain in full, with the rest retrieved from reference TRBV2 and TRBJ1-6, is EPEVTQTPSHQVTQMGQEVILRCVPISNHLYFYWYRQILGQKVEFLVSFYNNEISEKSEIFDDQFSVERPDGSNFTLKIRSTKLEDSAMYFCASRRDSSYNSPLHFGNGTRLTVT.

The chain uses TRBV3-1 (or the pseudogene TRBV3-2) and TRBJ2-5; D gene uncertain. Trimming removed 0 bases at V and 3 bases at J, with 8 bases between. Germline CDR1 LGHDT, CDR2 YNNKEL (reference sequence). This CDR3 has 14 residues. In DNA form, the CDR3 reads TGTGCCAGCAGCCAAGAGGGCCGAGAAGAGACCCAGTACTTC. This codes for CASSQEGREETQYF.

The rearrangement joins TRBV19 to TRBJ2-7; D gene ambiguous. Between the trimmed V and J ends, which lost 1 base and 6 bases, there was a span of 10 bases. The length of the CDR3 is 13 residues. The V gene's germline CDR1 is LNHDA and CDR2 SQIVND (reference sequence). CDR3 bases: TGTGCCAGTAGTATAGGAGGAGCCAGCGAGCAGTACTTC. This encodes CASSIGGASEQYF.

CDR3 protein: CASSPPQRTGWSTDTQYF. In DNA form, the CDR3 reads TGTGCCAGCAGCCCGCCCCAACGGACAGGGTGGAGCACAGATACGCAGTATTTT. The rearrangement joins TRBV7-9 to TRBJ2-3; 8 bases agree with TRBD1. With V trimmed by 5 bases and J by 0 bases, 13 bases remained unmatched. CDR3 length: 18 amino acids. Germline loops: CDR1 SEHNR, CDR2 FQNEAQ (reference sequence). Full variable domain (outside the CDR3, taken from reference TRBV7-9 and TRBJ2-3): DTGVSQNPRHKITKRGQNVTFRCDPISEHNRLYWYRQTLGQGPEFLTYFQNEAQLEKSRLLSDRFSAERPKGSFSTLEIQRTEQGDSAMYLCASSPPQRTGWSTDTQYFGPGTRLTVL.

This sequence joins TRBV7-2 and TRBJ2-7; TRBD1 matches 7 bases. The CDR3 has 14 amino acids. V gave up 2 bases and J gave up 5 bases; unmatched junction bases: 6. Per germline, CDR1 SGHTA and CDR2 FQGNSA. CDR3 sequence: CASSLIGQAHEQYF. CDR3 bases: TGTGCCAGCAGCTTAATTGGACAGGCCCACGAGCAGTACTTC.

This chain's CDR3 is CSSRTSNYNEQFF. The DNA for the CDR3 is TGCAGCTCACGGACTAGCAACTACAATGAGCAGTTCTTC. The chain recombines TRBV29-1 with TRBJ2-1; 8 nucleotides match TRBD2. Losses at the gene ends were 8 bases for V and 3 bases for J; bases not matched to a gene: 6. This CDR3 has 13 amino acids. Germline V gives CDR1 SQVTM, CDR2 ANQGSEA.

This chain links TRBV19 with TRBJ1-5; tentatively, D is TRBD1 (5 bases). Trimming shortened V by 0 bases and J by 4 bases, and 16 bases separated the two germline ends. Germline V gene lookup returns CDR1 LNHDA and CDR2 SQIVND (reference sequence). This CDR3 comprises 17 residues. The CDR3 DNA follows: TGTGCCAGTAGTATAGATCTTCCTGGGGCAGGGAATCAGCCCCAGCATTTT. Its protein product is CASSIDLPGAGNQPQHF.

The chain uses TRBV9 and TRBJ2-1; tentative D call: TRBD2 (7 bases). The CDR3 has 14 amino acids. The V gene lost 6 bases and the J gene lost 9 bases, with 19 bases spanning the gap. Germline V gene sequence: CDR1 SGDLS, CDR2 YYNGEE. In DNA, the CDR3 is TGTGCCAGCACCAAAGACGGGGGCGGGAGTGAGCAGTTCTTC. Translated: CASTKDGGGSEQFF.